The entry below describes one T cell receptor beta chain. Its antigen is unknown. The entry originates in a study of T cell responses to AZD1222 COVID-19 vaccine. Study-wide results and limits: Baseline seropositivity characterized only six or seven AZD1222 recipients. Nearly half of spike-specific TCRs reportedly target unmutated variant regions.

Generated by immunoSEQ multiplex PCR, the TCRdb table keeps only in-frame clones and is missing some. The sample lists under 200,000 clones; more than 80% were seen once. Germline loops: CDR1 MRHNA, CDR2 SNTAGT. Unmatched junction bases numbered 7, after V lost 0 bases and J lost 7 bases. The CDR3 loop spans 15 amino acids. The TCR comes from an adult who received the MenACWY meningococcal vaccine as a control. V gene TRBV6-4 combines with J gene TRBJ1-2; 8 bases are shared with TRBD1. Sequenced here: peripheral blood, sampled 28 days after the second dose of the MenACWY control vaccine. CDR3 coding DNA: TGTGCCAGCAGTGACTCTCAGGGGGCGGTCTCTGGCTACACCTTC. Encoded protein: CASSDSQGAVSGYTF.